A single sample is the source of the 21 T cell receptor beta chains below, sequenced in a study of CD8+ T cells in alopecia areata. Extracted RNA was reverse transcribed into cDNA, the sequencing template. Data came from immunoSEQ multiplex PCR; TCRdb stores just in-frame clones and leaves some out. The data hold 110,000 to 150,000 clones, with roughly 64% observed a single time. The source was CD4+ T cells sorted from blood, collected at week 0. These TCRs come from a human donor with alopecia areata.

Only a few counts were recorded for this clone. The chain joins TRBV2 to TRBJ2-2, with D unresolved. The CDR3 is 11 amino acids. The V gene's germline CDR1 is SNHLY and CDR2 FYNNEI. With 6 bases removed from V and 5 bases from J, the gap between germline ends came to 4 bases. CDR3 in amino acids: CASRRTGELFF. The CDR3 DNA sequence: TGTGCCAGCAGGAGGACCGGGGAGCTGTTTTTT.

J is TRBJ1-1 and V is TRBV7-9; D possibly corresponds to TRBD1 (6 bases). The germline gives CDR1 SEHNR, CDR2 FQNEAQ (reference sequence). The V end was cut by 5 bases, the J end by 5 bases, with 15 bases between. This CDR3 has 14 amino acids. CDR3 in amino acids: CASSAGQGGTEAFF. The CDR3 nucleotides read TGTGCCAGCAGCGCAGGACAAGGGGGGACTGAAGCTTTCTTT.

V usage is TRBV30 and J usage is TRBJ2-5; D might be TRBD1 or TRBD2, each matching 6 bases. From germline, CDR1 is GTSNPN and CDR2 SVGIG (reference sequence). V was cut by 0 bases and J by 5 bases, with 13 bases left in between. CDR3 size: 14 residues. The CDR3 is CAWSVQGGRETQYF. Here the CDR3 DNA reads TGTGCCTGGAGTGTACAAGGGGGGCGGGAGACCCAGTACTTC. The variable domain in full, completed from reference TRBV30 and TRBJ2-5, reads SQTIHQWPATLVQPVGSPLSLECTVEGTSNPNLYWYRQAAGRGLQLLFYSVGIGQISSEVPQNLSASRPQDRQFILSSKKLLLSDSGFYLCAWSVQGGRETQYFGPGTRLLVL.

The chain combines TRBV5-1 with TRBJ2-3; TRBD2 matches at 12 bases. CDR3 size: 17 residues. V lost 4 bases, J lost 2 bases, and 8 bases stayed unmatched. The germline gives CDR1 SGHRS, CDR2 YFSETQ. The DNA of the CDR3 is TGCGCCAGCAGCGGGGGACTAGCGGGCGGATACACAGATACGCAGTATTTT. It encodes CASSGGLAGGYTDTQYF.

CDR3 nucleotides: TGTGCCTGGAACCAATATAGCAATCAGCCCCAGCATTTT. It encodes CAWNQYSNQPQHF. The chain is built from TRBV30 and TRBJ1-5; D uncertain. CDR3 length equals 13 residues. Between the trimmed V and J ends, which lost 4 bases and 0 bases, there was a span of 7 bases. Germline CDR1 GTSNPN, CDR2 SVGIG (reference sequence). Full variable domain (outside the CDR3, taken from reference TRBV30 and TRBJ1-5): SQTIHQWPATLVQPVGSPLSLECTVEGTSNPNLYWYRQAAGRGLQLLFYSVGIGQISSEVPQNLSASRPQDRQFILSSKKLLLSDSGFYLCAWNQYSNQPQHFGDGTRLSIL.

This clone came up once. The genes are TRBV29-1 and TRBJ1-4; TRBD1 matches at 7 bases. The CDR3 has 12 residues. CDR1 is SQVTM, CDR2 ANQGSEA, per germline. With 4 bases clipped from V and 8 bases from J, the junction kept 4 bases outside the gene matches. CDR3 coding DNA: TGCAGCGTTGGACAGGGTAGCGAAAAACTGTTTTTT. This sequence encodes CSVGQGSEKLFF.

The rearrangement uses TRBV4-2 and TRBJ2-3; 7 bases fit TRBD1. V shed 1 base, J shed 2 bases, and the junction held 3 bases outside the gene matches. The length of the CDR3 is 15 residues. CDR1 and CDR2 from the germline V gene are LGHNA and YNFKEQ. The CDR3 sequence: CASSQGQGDTDTQYF. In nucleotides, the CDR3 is TGTGCCAGCAGCCAAGGCCAGGGGGACACAGATACGCAGTATTTT.

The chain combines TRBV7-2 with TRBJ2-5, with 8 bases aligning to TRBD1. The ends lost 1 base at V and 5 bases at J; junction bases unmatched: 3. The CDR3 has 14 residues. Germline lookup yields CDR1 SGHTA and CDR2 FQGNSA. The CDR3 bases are TGTGCCAGCAGCTTAGATGGGACAGGCGAGACCCAGTACTTC. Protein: CASSLDGTGETQYF.

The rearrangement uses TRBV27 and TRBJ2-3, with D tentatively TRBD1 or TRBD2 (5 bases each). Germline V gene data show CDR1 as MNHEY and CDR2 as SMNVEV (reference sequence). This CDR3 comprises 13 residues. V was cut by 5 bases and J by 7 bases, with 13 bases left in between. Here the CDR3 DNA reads TGTGCCAGCAGTCCGGGGCCCAGGAATACGCAGTATTTT. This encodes CASSPGPRNTQYF.

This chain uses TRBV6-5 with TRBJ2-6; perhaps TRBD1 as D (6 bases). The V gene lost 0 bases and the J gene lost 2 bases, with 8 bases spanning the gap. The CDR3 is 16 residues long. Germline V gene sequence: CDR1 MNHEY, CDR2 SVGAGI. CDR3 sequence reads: CASSYSPGAGANVLTF. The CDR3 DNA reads TGTGCCAGCAGTTACTCTCCAGGGGCTGGGGCCAACGTCCTGACTTTC.

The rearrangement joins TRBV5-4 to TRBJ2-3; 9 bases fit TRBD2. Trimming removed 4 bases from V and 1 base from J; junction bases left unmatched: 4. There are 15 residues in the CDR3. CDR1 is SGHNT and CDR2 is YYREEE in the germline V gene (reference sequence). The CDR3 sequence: CASSDQRGGTDTQYF. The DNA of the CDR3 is TGTGCCAGCAGCGACCAGCGGGGGGGCACAGATACGCAGTATTTT.

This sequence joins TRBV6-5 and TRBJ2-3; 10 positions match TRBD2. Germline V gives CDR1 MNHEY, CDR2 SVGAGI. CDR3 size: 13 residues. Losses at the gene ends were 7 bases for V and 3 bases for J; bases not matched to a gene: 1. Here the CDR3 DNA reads TGTGCCAGCATAGCGGGGGGTACAGATACGCAGTATTTT. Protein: CASIAGGTDTQYF.

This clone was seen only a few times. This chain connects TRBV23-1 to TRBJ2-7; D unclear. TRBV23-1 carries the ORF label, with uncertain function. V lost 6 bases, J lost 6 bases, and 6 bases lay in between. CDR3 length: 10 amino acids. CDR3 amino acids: CASRLCEQYF. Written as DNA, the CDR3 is TGCGCCAGCAGGTTATGCGAGCAGTACTTC.

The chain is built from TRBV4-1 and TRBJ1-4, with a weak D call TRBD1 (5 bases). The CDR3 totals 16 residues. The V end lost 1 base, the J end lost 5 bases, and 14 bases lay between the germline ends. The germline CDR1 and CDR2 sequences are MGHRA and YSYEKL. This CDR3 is CASSQVAGQNNEKLFF. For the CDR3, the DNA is TGCGCCAGCAGCCAAGTCGCGGGGCAGAACAATGAAAAACTGTTTTTT.

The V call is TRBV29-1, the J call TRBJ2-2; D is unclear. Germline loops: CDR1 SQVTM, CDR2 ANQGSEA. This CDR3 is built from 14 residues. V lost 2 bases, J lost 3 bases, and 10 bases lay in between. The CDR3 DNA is TGCAGCGTTGAATTAGGGTTTCACACCGGGGAGCTGTTTTTT. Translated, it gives CSVELGFHTGELFF.

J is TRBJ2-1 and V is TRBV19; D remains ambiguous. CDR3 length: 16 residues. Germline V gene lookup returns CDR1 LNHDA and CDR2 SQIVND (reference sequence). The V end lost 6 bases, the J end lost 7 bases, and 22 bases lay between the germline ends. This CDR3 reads CASSAPGKVGRNEQFF. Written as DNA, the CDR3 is TGTGCCAGTAGCGCCCCGGGCAAGGTTGGTCGGAATGAGCAGTTCTTC.

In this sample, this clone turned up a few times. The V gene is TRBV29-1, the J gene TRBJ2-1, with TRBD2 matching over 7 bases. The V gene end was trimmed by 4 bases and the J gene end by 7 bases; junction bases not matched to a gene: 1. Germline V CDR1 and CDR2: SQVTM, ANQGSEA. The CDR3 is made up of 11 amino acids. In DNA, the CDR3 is TGCAGCGTTGTCGGGGGGAATGAGCAGTTCTTC. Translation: CSVVGGNEQFF.

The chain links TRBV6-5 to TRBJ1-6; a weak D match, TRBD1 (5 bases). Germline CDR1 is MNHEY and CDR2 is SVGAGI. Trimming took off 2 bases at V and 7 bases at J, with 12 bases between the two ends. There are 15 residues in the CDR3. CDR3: CASSYGAGMNSPLHF. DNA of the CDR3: TGTGCCAGCAGTTACGGGGCAGGGATGAATTCACCCCTCCACTTT.

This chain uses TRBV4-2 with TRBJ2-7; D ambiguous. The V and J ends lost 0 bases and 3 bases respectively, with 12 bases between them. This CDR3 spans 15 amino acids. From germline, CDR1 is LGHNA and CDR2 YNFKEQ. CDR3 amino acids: CASSQDSYGHYEQYF. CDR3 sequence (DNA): TGTGCCAGCAGCCAAGACAGTTATGGGCACTACGAGCAGTACTTC.

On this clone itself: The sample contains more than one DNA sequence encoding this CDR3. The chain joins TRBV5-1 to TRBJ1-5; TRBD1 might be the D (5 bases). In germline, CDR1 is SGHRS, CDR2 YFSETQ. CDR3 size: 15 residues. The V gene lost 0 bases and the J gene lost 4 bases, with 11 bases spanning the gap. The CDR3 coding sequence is TGCGCCAGCAGCTTGGACGGGACTCAGAATCAGCCCCAGCATTTT. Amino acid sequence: CASSLDGTQNQPQHF. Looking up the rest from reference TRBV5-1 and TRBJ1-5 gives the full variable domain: KAGVTQTPRYLIKTRGQQVTLSCSPISGHRSVSWYQQTPGQGLQFLFEYFSETQRNKGNFPGRFSGRQFSNSRSEMNVSTLELGDSALYLCASSLDGTQNQPQHFGDGTRLSIL.

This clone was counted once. CDR3 residues: CASSGTDQETQYF. The CDR3 DNA follows: TGTGCCAGCTCCGGGACAGACCAAGAGACCCAGTACTTC. The genes are TRBV18 and TRBJ2-5; 7 bases align to TRBD1. The germline V gene has CDR1 KGHSH and CDR2 LQKENI. Trimming at V came to 6 bases and at J to 0 bases, leaving 1 base not matched to a gene. This CDR3 has 13 amino acids.